This T cell receptor (beta chain) was retrieved from a study of cytomegalovirus exposure and HLA in healthy donors. Across the whole study: Most genotyped donors, 81% of about 400, had Caucasian-associated genetic ancestry.

The germline V gene has CDR1 SGHRS and CDR2 YFSETQ. This CDR3 is 14 amino acids long. Deletions cut 3 bases from V and 4 bases from J, with 13 bases between. This clone was counted between two and nine times. It was with 60 Vbeta and 13 Jbeta primers that the PCR ran. Measured with immunoSEQ multiplex PCR; TCRdb has only the in-frame clones, and not every one. Of roughly 140,000 clones listed, over 65% were seen once; the top ten hold over 2.5%. Input material: PBMCs. This TCR came from a female donor in good health and CMV-seronegative. The V and J genes are TRBV5-1 and TRBJ1-2, with a weak D call TRBD1 (5 bases). CDR3 sequence reads: CASSSIGGGYGYTF. The CDR3 region has the DNA TGCGCCAGCAGCTCGATCGGGGGGGGCTATGGCTACACCTTC.